This T cell receptor beta chain is drawn from a study of T cells after yellow fever vaccination. General observations from the study: Clonotypes appearing in both CD4 and CD8 compartments existed, and their share was small. Abundant bulk-derived clonotypes could contaminate FACS-sorted repertoires.

Trimming took 7 bases from V and 3 from J, leaving 9 bases between them. Per germline, CDR1 MNHEY and CDR2 SMNVEV (reference sequence). There are 12 residues in the CDR3. This clonotype showed up many times. What it recognizes is unknown. 5'RACE template switching produced TCR cDNA carrying a universal primer site and UMIs. Via MiXCR, TCRdb re-called the 5' RACE reads, giving one row per CDR3 protein. In the table there are approximately 340,000 distinct CDR3 sequences, 8.7% of which are singletons. Sequencing was performed on PBMCs, taken on the day of the first yellow fever vaccination. This rearrangement joins TRBV27 to TRBJ1-2; unclear D gene. The receptor was isolated from a man aged 18-30 years who received the YFV17D yellow fever vaccine. CDR3 in DNA: TGTGCCAGCAAGAGCAGCTACTATGGCTACACCTTC. It codes for CASKSSYYGYTF.